The 20 T cell receptor beta chains given below trace back to one sample, sequenced in a study of identifying expanded T cells in peripheral blood. The assay was immunoSEQ multiplex PCR, and TCRdb's table has in-frame clones only and misses some. The table records 85,000 to 120,000 clones, around 88% of them present only once. Specimen: blood. These receptors originate from a person aged 18 to 75 in good health.

The chain links TRBV5-1 to TRBJ2-5; 12 nucleotides line up with TRBD1. Germline values: CDR1 SGHRS, CDR2 YFSETQ. The length of the CDR3 is 17 residues. Trimming cost V 4 bases and J 5 bases; bases outside gene matches: 12. CDR3 nucleotides: TGCGCCAGCAGCCACCCCTCGGGACAGGGGGCCAGGGAGACCCAGTACTTC. Amino acid sequence: CASSHPSGQGARETQYF. Based on the CDR3 plus reference TRBV5-1 and TRBJ2-5, the full variable domain is KAGVTQTPRYLIKTRGQQVTLSCSPISGHRSVSWYQQTPGQGLQFLFEYFSETQRNKGNFPGRFSGRQFSNSRSEMNVSTLELGDSALYLCASSHPSGQGARETQYFGPGTRLLVL.

The chain uses TRBV6-4 and TRBJ2-2; D possibly corresponds to TRBD1 (5 bases). The ends were cut back, 0 bases at V and 4 bases at J, with 9 bases in the middle. The germline CDR1 and CDR2 sequences are MRHNA and SNTAGT. The CDR3 extends over 15 amino acids. The CDR3 protein is CASSDSQGGTGELFF. The CDR3 nucleotides are TGTGCCAGCAGTGACTCCCAGGGCGGCACCGGGGAGCTGTTTTTT.

The chain couples TRBV6-1 to TRBJ2-5; possibly TRBD1 for D (6 bases). The CDR3 covers 14 residues. The germline CDR1 and CDR2 sequences are MNHNS and SASEGT. Trimming shortened V by 7 bases and J by 0 bases, and 12 bases separated the two germline ends. CDR3 DNA sequence: TGTGCCAGCAACCGAGACAGGAACCAAGAGACCCAGTACTTC. Translated, it gives CASNRDRNQETQYF.

J is TRBJ1-1 and V is TRBV19; D remains ambiguous. Trimming shortened V by 3 bases and J by 5 bases, and 19 bases separated the two germline ends. Germline CDR1 and CDR2: LNHDA and SQIVND (reference sequence). The CDR3 has 16 amino acids. CDR3 nucleotide sequence: TGTGCCAGTAGTATTGGGTCATCGAGGGCGGGTACTGAAGCTTTCTTT. Translating it yields CASSIGSSRAGTEAFF.

V usage is TRBV19 and J usage is TRBJ2-7, with 9 bases lining up with TRBD1. CDR1 is LNHDA, CDR2 SQIVND, per germline (reference sequence). Trimming cost V 8 bases and J 1 base; bases outside gene matches: 6. The length of the CDR3 is 14 residues. The CDR3 reads CASEEGQGSYEQYF. CDR3 in DNA: TGTGCCAGTGAAGAGGGACAGGGATCCTACGAGCAGTACTTC.

The chain employs TRBV28 and TRBJ1-1; D possibly corresponds to TRBD1 (6 bases). Looked up from germline, CDR1 is MDHEN and CDR2 is SYDVKM. Trimming left V 2 bases short and J 4 bases short, with 17 bases between. CDR3 length equals 16 residues. The CDR3 sequence is CASSLGTRGLGTEAFF. CDR3 coding DNA: TGTGCCAGCAGTTTAGGAACCAGGGGTTTGGGCACTGAAGCTTTCTTT.

V gene TRBV5-1 combines with J gene TRBJ1-2; 10 bases are a match to TRBD1. The germline gives CDR1 SGHRS, CDR2 YFSETQ. V was pared by 2 bases and J by 2 bases, with 6 bases of the junction left unmatched. The CDR3 is made up of 16 amino acids. The CDR3 DNA reads TGCGCCAGCAGCTTCGCGACAGGGGGCGGAAACTATGGCTACACCTTC. Protein product: CASSFATGGGNYGYTF.

The chain has TRBV11-2 and TRBJ2-6; TRBD2 is a possible D gene (5 bases). V was trimmed by 0 bases and J by 1 base, leaving 16 bases between them. Looked up from germline, CDR1 is SGHAT and CDR2 is FQNNGV. The CDR3 runs 19 residues. The CDR3 loop reads CASSLDAGQVISGANVLTF. The DNA of the CDR3 is TGTGCCAGCAGCTTAGATGCGGGCCAGGTTATTTCTGGGGCCAACGTCCTGACTTTC. The full variable domain, rest sourced from reference TRBV11-2 and TRBJ2-6, is EAGVAQSPRYKIIEKRQSVAFWCNPISGHATLYWYQQILGQGPKLLIQFQNNGVVDDSQLPKDRFSAERLKGVDSTLKIQPAKLEDSAVYLCASSLDAGQVISGANVLTFGAGSRLTVL.

The chain joins TRBV2 to TRBJ2-1; D gene unclear. Between the trimmed V and J ends, which lost 4 bases and 7 bases, there was a span of 11 bases. Per germline, CDR1 SNHLY and CDR2 FYNNEI. The CDR3 runs to 13 residues. DNA for the CDR3: TGTGCCAGCAGTGTATTGATATGGAATGAGCAGTTCTTC. Protein: CASSVLIWNEQFF.

The J gene is TRBJ1-5, the V gene TRBV7-8; D uncertain. The CDR3 extends over 13 amino acids. The germline V gene encodes CDR1 SGHVS and CDR2 FQNEAQ. The V end lost 6 bases, the J end lost 7 bases, and 13 bases lay between the germline ends. The CDR3 coding sequence is TGTGCCAGCAGTCTTTTAAGGACGCAGCCCCAGCATTTT. Translation gives CASSLLRTQPQHF.

The V call is TRBV5-6, the J call TRBJ2-3; D is unresolved. Trimming stripped 3 bases from V and 4 bases from J, with 6 bases between. The germline V gene encodes CDR1 SGHDT and CDR2 YYEEEE. CDR3 length equals 12 residues. This CDR3 reads CASSYPADTQYF. The CDR3 nucleotides are TGTGCCAGCAGCTATCCAGCAGATACGCAGTATTTT.

The rearrangement uses TRBV6-5 and TRBJ1-1; D not resolved. CDR3 size: 15 residues. V lost 0 bases to trimming and J lost 2 bases, with 10 bases between them. CDR1 and CDR2 (germline): MNHEY, SVGAGI. CDR3 amino acids: CASSYSVGINTEAFF. CDR3 nucleotides: TGTGCCAGCAGTTACTCGGTAGGGATCAACACTGAAGCTTTCTTT.

The V call is TRBV7-9, the J call TRBJ1-3; 10 bases are a match to TRBD1. In germline, CDR1 is SEHNR, CDR2 FQNEAQ (reference sequence). This CDR3 has 16 amino acids. V gave up 6 bases and J gave up 3 bases; unmatched junction bases: 8. The CDR3, as DNA: TGTGCCAGCAGATCAAGGACAGGGGGGCATGGAAACACCATATATTTT. Translated: CASRSRTGGHGNTIYF.

The genes are TRBV6-5 and TRBJ2-3, with D maybe TRBD2 (6 bases). Germline CDR1 is MNHEY and CDR2 is SVGAGI. The CDR3 loop spans 15 amino acids. V was clipped by 5 bases and J by 6 bases, with 18 bases between them. CDR3 sequence: CASSHPGRGVDTQYF. CDR3 DNA: TGTGCCAGCAGTCATCCGGGACGCGGGGTGGATACGCAGTATTTT.

The rearrangement joins TRBV18 to TRBJ1-1; possible D gene TRBD1, 6 bases. CDR3 length equals 16 residues. V gave up 5 bases and J gave up 1 base, with 17 bases separating them. Germline V gene data show CDR1 as KGHSH and CDR2 as LQKENI. CDR3 coding DNA: TGTGCCAGCTCAGATAAGGGGGGAACCCAGAACACTGAAGCTTTCTTT. Encoded protein: CASSDKGGTQNTEAFF. The whole variable domain, filled in from reference TRBV18 and TRBJ1-1, reads NAGVMQNPRHLVRRRGQEARLRCSPMKGHSHVYWYRQLPEEGLKFMVYLQKENIIDESGMPKERFSAEFPKEGPSILRIQQVVRGDSAAYFCASSDKGGTQNTEAFFGQGTRLTVV.

This sequence joins TRBV18 and TRBJ1-4, with 7 nucleotides matching TRBD1. Germline V lookup: CDR1 KGHSH, CDR2 LQKENI. This CDR3 spans 14 amino acids. V trimming: 0 bases; J trimming: 10 bases; junction bases outside the gene matches: 5. The CDR3 DNA is TGTGCCAGCTCACCACCGCAGGGGGTGAGAAAACTGTTTTTT. This codes for CASSPPQGVRKLFF.

This chain connects TRBV19 to TRBJ2-5; no clear D gene. CDR1 and CDR2 from the germline V gene are LNHDA and SQIVND (reference sequence). V dropped 3 bases and J dropped 5 bases, with 16 bases sitting between them. The CDR3 loop spans 15 amino acids. As DNA, the CDR3 is TGTGCCAGTAGTATCATGGGCTCCCCCCGGGAGACCCAGTACTTC. Encoded protein: CASSIMGSPRETQYF.

This sequence joins TRBV27 and TRBJ1-6, with D possibly being TRBD1 (5 bases). The CDR3 totals 19 residues. Trimming took off 4 bases at V and 0 bases at J, with 19 bases between the two ends. Germline CDR1 MNHEY, CDR2 SMNVEV (reference sequence). The CDR3 DNA follows: TGTGCCAGCAGTTCCCGGGACGTCGGCAACCCCTCCTATAATTCACCCCTCCACTTT. This encodes CASSSRDVGNPSYNSPLHF.

This chain uses TRBV11-2 with TRBJ2-2; possible D gene TRBD2, 6 bases. Trimming pared 4 bases from V and 3 bases from J, leaving 9 bases between. The CDR3 runs 14 residues. Germline CDR1 is SGHAT and CDR2 is FQNNGV. The CDR3 DNA sequence: TGTGCCAGCAGCTCCGGGGGAGACACCGGGGAGCTGTTTTTT. Amino acids: CASSSGGDTGELFF. Combining the CDR3 with reference TRBV11-2 and TRBJ2-2 gives the whole variable domain EAGVAQSPRYKIIEKRQSVAFWCNPISGHATLYWYQQILGQGPKLLIQFQNNGVVDDSQLPKDRFSAERLKGVDSTLKIQPAKLEDSAVYLCASSSGGDTGELFFGEGSRLTVL.

V and J are TRBV19 and TRBJ2-7; TRBD1 might be the D (6 bases). CDR3 length: 12 residues. V lost 7 bases and J lost 3, with 10 bases in between. Germline CDR1 is LNHDA and CDR2 is SQIVND (reference sequence). The CDR3 DNA reads as TGTGCCAGTACAGGGGCGAACTACGAGCAGTACTTC. Amino acid sequence: CASTGANYEQYF.